The following is a TCR beta chain sequence with its context. The sample holds a few counts of this clone. The specificity of this receptor is unknown. Per-base quality was not reported, and no clone a single base away is much larger than it. Other DNA variants within this sample encode the same CDR3. In total, just over 650 healthy bone marrow donors made up the cohort. At the time of sampling, every cohort member was nominally healthy, though immune exposures that went unrecorded were likely present. The donor was CMV seronegative and was included in the group of a few hundred seronegative cohort members. A peripheral blood sample was collected from each donor, and TCR beta sequencing was performed on peripheral blood mononuclear cells. Genomic DNA extraction from the blood cell samples was performed with the Qiagen DNeasy Blood Extraction Kit. CDR1 is given as SGHTA and CDR2 as FQGNSA, both from the germline V gene. The CDR3 runs 13 amino acids, cysteine and phenylalanine included. Kept here is only the CDR3 DNA, which spans 39 bases and is read in frame from base 1. V is shortened by 1 base, J by 4 bases, and the region joining them spans 7 bases.

Library generation was performed with the immunoSEQ multiplex PCR assay. A mixture of 60 forward primers for TCR Vbeta segments and 13 reverse primers for TCR Jbeta segments was used in the multiplex PCR. A multiplex PCR assay on genomic DNA amplified the CDR3 region of rearranged TCR beta genes. On the Illumina HiSeq System, the amplified TCR beta libraries were sequenced as 87-base-pair reads. In the original analysis: A later analysis tallied around 80 million unique TCR beta chains across the 700 or so repertoires, and approximately 9.9 million of those chains were shared by two or more donors. To remove PCR and sequencing errors, raw reads were error-corrected and collapsed into unique sequences using a nearest-neighbor algorithm that merged closely related sequences. CDR3 sequences were aligned to IMGT reference sequences to assign V, D and J gene segments. For a sequence to be retained, a match of at least six nucleotides to both a V gene segment and a J gene segment was required. A rearrangement counted as productive if the CDR3 had no stop codons and remained in frame with V and J, and every other rearrangement counted as non-productive. CDR3 was defined according to IMGT convention as the region running from the second conserved V-encoded cysteine to the conserved J-encoded phenylalanine. Sequences without an unambiguous match to a single V gene segment were excluded from the earlier analysis of 450 to 650 of the donors. In an earlier analysis of more than 500 of the donors, a V segment was called functional when productive rearrangements were above 56.7%, and segregating when the standard deviation between donors exceeded 5%. To diagnose cytomegalovirus status from the catalog of TCR beta chain sequences, a statistical classification framework was built. In a later analysis, V and J genes were assigned by comparing TCR nucleotide sequences against IMGT/GENE-DB human TR gene sequences. The TCRdist pipeline was used in a later analysis to assign CDR3 sequences and most-parsimonious VDJ recombination scenarios. In a later analysis, each TCR beta chain was defined by its CDR3 amino acid sequence together with its V-gene family, and reads without a unique V-gene family were excluded. As a way to deal with suspected cross-contamination and a sequencing artifact, a later analysis dropped 500 to 700 nucleotide sequences that were highly shared and had low generation probability. In a later analysis, a clonal expansion index for each public chain was calculated from normalized within-repertoire ranks of inferred template counts. Generation probabilities in a later analysis came from a VDJ recombination model fitted to out-of-frame rearrangements, and those results were checked against IGoR. In a later analysis, hypergeometric tests were used to score TCR-TCR, TCR-HLA and TCR-CMV co-occurrence, with a repertoire-size bias correction applied to TCR pairs. False discovery rates were estimated in a later analysis by permuting HLA or CMV assignments 20 times. A later analysis grouped co-occurring TCRs with DBSCAN, adding TCRdist sequence similarity when clustering within HLA-allele-positive subsets. For co-occurrence clustering, repertoires with fewer than 30,000 or more than 120,000 public chains were excluded, along with five repertoires with anomalous nucleotide sharing. Not all clones reach the TCRdb copy of this immuneACCESS table, which keeps in-frame sequences only. Checked studies attribute under half of the gap to unresolved V genes and leave the rest unexplained. V and J calls and clone size come straight from that table; D and trimming were deduced from the DNA. Here the sample has around 190,000 clones; around four fifths occur a single time. The top ten hold 0.9% to 1.2% of the sample.

These data belong to a study of cytomegalovirus exposure and HLA in healthy donors (dated by TCRdb to the late 2010s). Describing the broader study: In an earlier analysis of about 560 of the donors, around 290 Gb of sequence data and about 110 million unique TCR beta sequences from about 179 million T cells were reported. An early release that covered roughly 600 HLA-typed donors contained approximately 290 gigabases of sequencing data and 70 million to 100 million unique TCR sequences. The genetic ancestry cluster associated with self-reported Caucasian donors included 81% of the 398 genotyped donors. The study aimed to test whether cataloging public T cell receptors could reveal signatures of past pathogen exposure. The T cell repertoires of several hundred subjects were profiled by immunosequencing and related to cytomegalovirus serostatus. A separate validation cohort of over a hundred different subjects was used in addition to the roughly 640-subject first cohort. To predict cytomegalovirus infection status, the study brought together high-throughput TCR immunosequencing, statistical association of individual TCRs with disease status, and machine learning. In a later analysis, previously published TCR beta repertoires from 550 to 700 donors were re-analyzed and high-resolution HLA genotyping was added so that TCR occurrence patterns could be studied. The later analysis used no new phenotypic data to find candidate immune exposures, relying instead on TCR beta sequences and their occurrence across donors. To decide whether each TCR beta V gene segment behaved as functional or pseudogenic, an earlier analysis of nearly 600 of the donors relied on high-throughput TCR beta sequencing. Donor age, sex, ethnicity and CMV serostatus were compiled alongside the repertoire data. In a later genetic analysis, genome-wide SNP genotypes for about 55% of the 666 donors were used, and that subset was treated as a discovery cohort. All discovery cohort repertoires had been generated on a single sequencing platform. HLA typing covered class I and class II loci at four-digit resolution. The number of typed donors differed by locus: about 629-640 for A, B, C, DRB1 and DQB1; some 500 for DQA1; 606 for DPA1; and roughly 490 for DPB1. Roughly 5 DR-DQ haplotypes were handled as single units for association and clustering because linkage in the cohort was strong. On average, approximately 250,000 unique TCR beta nucleotide sequences were sequenced per donor among 300 to 500 genotyped donors of the cohort, with roughly a sixth of those sequences being non-productive. The paper's findings and limits, for the study overall: Specific HLA alleles were associated with 15,000 to 20,000 TCR beta sequences at a false discovery rate of 0.05 in a later analysis. In both the original and validation cohorts, the classifier was reported to diagnose cytomegalovirus status with high specificity and sensitivity. A few of the identified cytomegalovirus-associated TCR beta chains were confirmed in vitro to be specific for cytomegalovirus antigens. Strong co-occurrence of HLA alleles, especially DR and DQ, made assigning TCR associations to individual alleles difficult. In this cohort, only TCR beta chains were sequenced, and detectable features were limited by the absence of alpha or paired-chain data. Broadly in line with IMGT annotations, most TCR beta V segments showed up in productive rearrangements about 87% or about 30% of the time in an earlier analysis of several hundred of the donors. Because the 87-base-pair reads could not distinguish some IMGT-functional V segments, including TRBV6-2 and TRBV6-3, those segments were excluded. A later genetic analysis associated a missense DCLRE1C variant with V-gene and J-gene trimming of TCR beta chains, and an independent cohort replicated the association. A further reported finding was that TCR beta sequences accurately predicted the HLA-A and HLA-B alleles for most subjects in the first cohort. According to a later genetic analysis, donors in an Asian-associated ancestry cluster had fewer N-insertions in productive TCRs than the approximately 700-donor mean. In a later analysis, TCR association rates were found to vary across HLA loci, with the most associated TCRs seen for DRB1 alleles and the fewest for HLA-C alleles. A later analysis found that most CMV-associated TCR beta chains appeared HLA-restricted, with HLA associations seemingly driven largely by CMV exposure. Most TCR sequences were seen in very few donors, while some public TCRs were found in many individuals. The authors suggested that the approach could potentially be extended to other disease states and immunological phenotypes. Some 16 rarely observed V segments, including chromosome 9 orphons, were excluded from the earlier analysis of some 590 of the donors because counts were too low. Several of the top co-occurrence clusters appeared to be linked to parvovirus B19, influenza, CMV and Epstein-Barr virus, according to a later analysis. Sequencing depth was assumed to be roughly uniform across donors in the presence/absence analyses, though that assumption may not hold. In a later analysis, HLA-associated TCR beta chains showed more clonal expansion and lower generation probabilities than non-associated chains that were equally common. The only immune exposure information available for the cohort was CMV serostatus. A cluster of highly shared sequence variants was judged likely to represent a technical artifact of the sequencing pipeline. A total of around 150 TCR beta chains were listed by the study as associated with cytomegalovirus. Because HLA typing was missing for some donors at each locus, association tests included only the typed subset. Correlated functional status among segregating V segments might reflect linkage disequilibrium, but an unknown experimental factor could not be ruled out.

The source of this sequence is a woman aged 40 to 50 in good health and CMV-seronegative. This sequence uses TRBV7-2 and TRBJ1-1; no D gene is confidently identified. The sample consisted of PBMCs. The CDR3 reads as follows: CASSLGAGTEAFF. DNA sequence: TGTGCCAGCAGCTTAGGGGCTGGCACTGAAGCTTTCTTT. Reference TRBV7-2 and TRBJ1-1 genes cover what lies past the CDR3, so the full variable domain is GAGVSQSPSNKVTEKGKDVELRCDPISGHTALYWYRQSLGQGLEFLIYFQGNSAPDKSGLPSDRFSAERTGGSVSTLTIQRTQQEDSAVYLCASSLGAGTEAFFGQGTRLTVV.